The 13 T cell receptor beta chains listed next were all sequenced from one sample in a study of vaccination effects on CD4 cells after COVID-19. Prior to sequencing, the ViraFEST assay stimulated PBMC with viral peptide pools, which expanded the antigen-specific CD4+ T cells. An approximately ten-day culture period preceded the isolation of CD4+ T cells. Infection with SARS-CoV-2 occurred in the person between March and December 2020, and PCR confirmed it. Subjects were given two BNT162b2 or mRNA-1273 vaccine doses. Only in-frame clones appear in the TCRdb table, and some are missing; sequencing was by immunoSEQ multiplex PCR. This table has 12,000 to 15,000 clones, around 80% appearing once. What these receptors recognize is not known. The material was CD4+ T cells from PBMCs cultured with SARS-CoV-2 spike peptides, obtained after COVID-19 vaccination. These receptors were collected from a human donor who had a prior SARS-CoV-2 infection.

This chain links TRBV11-3 with TRBJ2-3; D gene uncertain. The CDR3 loop spans 16 amino acids. Germline CDR1 SGHNT, CDR2 YENEEA. V was shortened by 3 bases and J by 0 bases, with 13 bases between the two germline ends. The CDR3, as DNA: TGTGCCAGCAGCTTTTGGCGCGGAGCCAGCACAGATACGCAGTATTTT. Residues: CASSFWRGASTDTQYF.

The chain couples TRBV19 to TRBJ2-7; 10 positions match TRBD1. The length of the CDR3 is 17 residues. Germline V CDR1 and CDR2: LNHDA, SQIVND (reference sequence). Trimming removed 3 bases from V and 3 bases from J; junction bases left unmatched: 11. CDR3 loop: CASSIRSPGQGNYEQYF. CDR3 nucleotide sequence: TGTGCCAGTAGTATCCGAAGCCCGGGACAGGGGAACTACGAGCAGTACTTC.

The rearrangement joins TRBV6-5 to TRBJ2-7; D is perhaps TRBD1 (5 bases). Germline lookup yields CDR1 MNHEY and CDR2 SVGAGI. There are 13 residues in the CDR3. With 2 bases removed from V and 1 base from J, the gap between germline ends came to 6 bases. For the CDR3, the DNA is TGTGCCAGCAGTTACAGGGGTTCCTACGAGCAGTACTTC. Residues: CASSYRGSYEQYF.

The chain combines TRBV18 with TRBJ1-5; no definite D call. The CDR3 has 13 amino acids. Between the trimmed V and J ends, which lost 1 base and 2 bases, there was a span of 3 bases. The germline V gene encodes CDR1 KGHSH and CDR2 LQKENI. The CDR3 sequence is CASSPQGNQPQHF. The CDR3 region has the DNA TGTGCCAGCTCACCACAGGGCAATCAGCCCCAGCATTTT.

The V gene is TRBV19, the J gene TRBJ1-1; no firm D call. The CDR3 extends over 16 amino acids. The V gene lost 3 bases and the J gene lost 4 bases, with 18 bases spanning the gap. Germline V lookup: CDR1 LNHDA, CDR2 SQIVND (reference sequence). For the CDR3, the DNA is TGTGCCAGTAGTATTTTTGGGAGAACGGGGAGCACTGAAGCTTTCTTT. Protein product: CASSIFGRTGSTEAFF.

The V gene is TRBV6-5, the J gene TRBJ2-4, with 7 bases that match TRBD1. The ends lost 6 bases at V and 1 base at J; junction bases unmatched: 3. Per the germline V gene, CDR1 is MNHEY and CDR2 is SVGAGI. The CDR3 is 14 amino acids. The CDR3 is CASSRQGAKNIQYF. The CDR3 nucleotides are TGTGCCAGCAGCAGACAGGGCGCCAAAAACATTCAGTACTTC.

CDR3 nucleotide sequence: TGTGCCAGCAGCTTTAAGCGGGGGAGCTCCTACAATGAGCAGTTCTTC. This codes for CASSFKRGSSYNEQFF. The rearrangement joins TRBV7-3 to TRBJ2-1; TRBD2 matches 8 bases. Germline V CDR1 and CDR2: SGHTA, FQGTGA. The CDR3 loop spans 16 amino acids. V shed 3 bases, J shed 0 bases, and the junction held 4 bases outside the gene matches.

This clone is medium-sized in the sample. The rearrangement links TRBV3-1 (or the pseudogene TRBV3-2) to TRBJ1-5; possibly TRBD1 for D (5 bases). The CDR3 loop spans 13 amino acids. The V end was cut by 3 bases, the J end by 11 bases, with 14 bases between. CDR1 is LGHDT, CDR2 YNNKEL, per germline (reference sequence). CDR3 residues: CASSQTAVGAQHF. The CDR3, as DNA: TGTGCCAGCAGCCAGACCGCCGTGGGGGCCCAGCATTTT.

V gene TRBV12-3 or TRBV12-4 combines with J gene TRBJ1-3; D remains unclear. CDR3 length: 13 residues. Trimming cost V 5 bases and J 5 bases, with 10 bases left between them. The CDR3 DNA is TGTGCCAGCAGTACCCGACTCAGAAACACCATATATTTT. Residues: CASSTRLRNTIYF.

Written as DNA, the CDR3 is TGCGCCAGCAGCCGAATGAGACAGGGGGCCTACGAGCAGTACTTC. Translated: CASSRMRQGAYEQYF. This chain joins TRBV4-1 and TRBJ2-7, with 9 positions matching TRBD1. Germline CDR1 reads MGHRA; CDR2 reads YSYEKL. The CDR3 spans 15 residues. After removal of 4 bases from V and 2 bases from J, the junction contained 6 bases not matched to a gene.

This chain uses TRBV7-6 with TRBJ2-7; a possible D gene is TRBD1 (6 bases). Deletions cut 5 bases from V and 2 bases from J, with 16 bases between. This CDR3 spans 15 amino acids. Germline-derived CDR1 and CDR2 are SGHVS and FNYEAQ. Here the CDR3 DNA reads TGTGCCAGCAGCCAAATTACGGGACAAGCCTACGAGCAGTACTTC. It specifies CASSQITGQAYEQYF.

This clone has a handful of counts. The chain couples TRBV4-1 to TRBJ1-1; D uncertain. From germline, CDR1 is MGHRA and CDR2 YSYEKL. Trimming took 1 base from V and 0 from J, leaving 9 bases between them. CDR3 size: 15 residues. CDR3 sequence reads: CASSQGQTLNTEAFF. DNA of the CDR3: TGCGCCAGCAGCCAAGGCCAGACCCTGAACACTGAAGCTTTCTTT.

The chain recombines TRBV5-5 with TRBJ2-7; D possibly matches TRBD1 or TRBD2 (5 bases each). Germline lookup yields CDR1 SGHKS and CDR2 YYEKEE (reference sequence). CDR3 size: 14 residues. Trimming removed 1 base from V and 5 bases from J, with 13 bases in between. This chain's CDR3 is CASSLPGLSDEQYF. The CDR3 DNA follows: TGTGCCAGCAGCTTGCCGGGGCTCTCGGACGAGCAGTACTTC.